This is a list of T cell receptor beta chains from one sample in a study of blood T cell repertoires in COVID-19. Some clones are missing from TCRdb's copy, which holds only in-frame ones; the method was immunoSEQ multiplex PCR. Of about 230,000 clones listed, approximately 84% are singletons. Sample: PBMCs or T cells enriched from blood (not recorded which). The source is a man aged 18 to 30 who had recovered from COVID-19. Each CDR3 is given with its conserved first and last residue. D genes are given only for firm matches. Clone size is shown for a subset of rows, as once, few, many or a class of expanded clone.

TRBV10-1	-	TRBJ2-3	many	CASSDVQGSTDTQYF	TGCGCCAGCAGTGATGTACAGGGCAGCACAGATACGCAGTATTTT
TRBV11-3	-	TRBJ2-2	-	CASSLEGPVGPTGELFF	TGTGCCAGCAGCTTAGAGGGCCCGGTTGGCCCCACCGGGGAGCTGTTTTTT
TRBV28	-	TRBJ2-3	-	CASSSTRGSVHGASTDTQYF	TGTGCCAGCAGTTCAACTAGGGGGTCTGTACACGGGGCTAGCACAGATACGCAGTATTTT
TRBV6-5	-	TRBJ2-1	-	CASSPLRERNEQFF	TGTGCCAGCAGTCCCCTCCGGGAGAGGAATGAGCAGTTCTTC
TRBV14	TRBD1	TRBJ1-2	-	CASSNEPGQDPYGYTF	TGTGCCAGCAGCAACGAACCGGGACAGGATCCCTATGGCTACACCTTC
TRBV7-9	TRBD1	TRBJ1-4	-	CASSPGQGSTNEKLFF	TGTGCCAGCAGCCCGGGACAGGGATCAACTAATGAAAAACTGTTTTTT
TRBV27	-	TRBJ2-1	-	CASRGGADNEQFF	TGTGCCAGCAGAGGGGGAGCCGACAATGAGCAGTTCTTC
TRBV11-2	-	TRBJ1-5	-	CASSLDRNQPQHF	TGTGCCAGCAGCTTAGACAGAAATCAGCCCCAGCATTTT
TRBV15	-	TRBJ1-1	-	CATSRDLQGEAFF	TGTGCCACCAGCAGGGATCTTCAGGGGGAAGCTTTCTTT
TRBV5-1	TRBD1	TRBJ2-7	-	CASSYKADREIYEQYF	TGCGCCAGCAGCTATAAGGCGGACAGGGAAATCTACGAGCAGTACTTC
TRBV27	-	TRBJ1-5	-	CASSQGGRQPQHF	TGTGCCAGCAGCCAGGGAGGGCGGCAGCCCCAGCATTTT
TRBV5-5	TRBD1	TRBJ1-1	-	CASSWGQGSVEAFF	TGTGCCAGCAGCTGGGGACAGGGTTCGGTTGAAGCTTTCTTT
TRBV12-5	TRBD2	TRBJ2-3	-	CASGLAPGTSGSDTQYF	TGTGCTAGTGGTTTGGCACCCGGGACTAGCGGCTCAGATACGCAGTATTTT
TRBV5-1	TRBD2	TRBJ2-1	-	CASSLAGGGASYNEQFF	TGCGCCAGCAGCTTGGCTGGCGGGGGGGCCTCCTACAATGAGCAGTTCTTC
TRBV7-2	-	TRBJ1-5	-	CASRTDRDQPQHF	TGTGCCAGCAGGACCGATCGGGATCAGCCCCAGCATTTT
TRBV19	-	TRBJ2-2	-	CASSSRVGSGGTGELFF	TGTGCCAGTAGTAGCCGGGTGGGGAGCGGAGGCACCGGGGAGCTGTTTTTT
TRBV5-1	TRBD2	TRBJ2-1	few	CASSSSGSDYNEQFF	TGCGCCAGCAGCTCTAGCGGGAGTGATTACAATGAGCAGTTCTTC
TRBV3-1/TRBV3-2	TRBD2	TRBJ2-3	-	CASSQASGGTDTQYF	TGTGCCAGCAGCCAAGCTAGCGGGGGCACAGATACGCAGTATTTT
TRBV4-1	TRBD1	TRBJ1-5	-	CASSQDHDRGRGQPQHF	TGCGCCAGCAGCCAAGATCACGACAGGGGGCGAGGTCAGCCCCAGCATTTT
TRBV5-1	-	TRBJ2-2	-	CASRGDGELFF	TGCGCCAGCCGCGGTGACGGGGAGCTGTTTTTT
TRBV12-3/TRBV12-4	-	TRBJ1-4	-	CASRADEKLFF	TGTGCCAGCAGGGCTGATGAAAAACTGTTTTTT
TRBV5-7	TRBD1	TRBJ1-5	-	CASSSGTGGAYCNQPQHF	TGTGCCAGCAGCTCCGGGACAGGGGGAGCCTATTGCAATCAGCCCCAGCATTTT
TRBV2	-	TRBJ1-6	few	CASSATTDIPLLYNSPLHF	TGTGCCAGCAGTGCTACGACAGATATTCCGCTACTTTATAATTCACCCCTCCACTTT
TRBV19	-	TRBJ1-4	-	CASSIAGSEKLFF	TGTGCCAGTAGTATAGCGGGATCAGAAAAACTGTTTTTT
TRBV28	TRBD2	TRBJ2-1	-	CASSLGAGGRNEQFF	TGTGCCAGCAGTTTGGGAGCGGGAGGAAGAAATGAGCAGTTCTTC
TRBV5-1	-	TRBJ1-2	-	CASSLATGSDGYTF	TGCGCCAGCAGCTTAGCGACAGGATCGGATGGCTACACCTTC
TRBV4-1	-	TRBJ2-7	-	CASSQEARSSYEQYF	TGCGCCAGCAGCCAGGAGGCTAGAAGCTCCTACGAGCAGTACTTC
TRBV19	-	TRBJ1-1	-	CASSIDPLTVNTEAFF	TGTGCCAGTAGTATAGACCCCCTAACAGTTAACACTGAAGCTTTCTTT
TRBV5-4	-	TRBJ1-5	-	CASSLGGGEQPQHF	TGTGCCAGCAGCTTGGGAGGGGGGGAACAGCCCCAGCATTTT
TRBV9	-	TRBJ2-2	once	CASSVAGTGELFF	TGTGCCAGCAGCGTAGCAGGCACCGGGGAGCTGTTTTTT
TRBV19	-	TRBJ2-7	-	CASSISFERPYEQYF	TGTGCCAGTAGTATCTCCTTTGAGCGCCCCTACGAGCAGTACTTC
TRBV7-9	TRBD1	TRBJ1-5	-	CASSWGTGSSQPQHF	TGTGCCAGCAGCTGGGGGACAGGGTCGTCTCAGCCCCAGCATTTT
TRBV6-6	-	TRBJ1-5	-	CASTPSTGNQPQHF	TGTGCCAGCACCCCCTCTACAGGCAATCAGCCCCAGCATTTT
TRBV11-2	TRBD2	TRBJ2-5	-	CASSLSWRGAQETQYF	TGTGCCAGCAGCTTAAGTTGGCGGGGGGCCCAAGAGACCCAGTACTTC
TRBV9	-	TRBJ1-4	-	CASSVAPGLRDEKLFF	TGTGCCAGCAGCGTAGCTCCGGGACTTCGGGATGAAAAACTGTTTTTT
TRBV24-1	TRBD1	TRBJ1-2	once	CATSDFGTGGNYGYTF	TGTGCCACCAGTGATTTTGGTACAGGGGGTAACTATGGCTACACCTTC
TRBV5-4	TRBD2	TRBJ2-7	-	CASSWEGRAYEQYF	TGTGCCAGCAGCTGGGAGGGCCGGGCCTACGAGCAGTACTTC
TRBV7-2	-	TRBJ1-6	-	CASSPDSEPSSPLHF	TGTGCCAGCAGCCCGGACAGTGAGCCCTCGTCACCCCTCCACTTT
TRBV6-5	-	TRBJ1-1	-	CASSGGRGNTEAFF	TGTGCCAGCAGCGGGGGACGGGGGAACACTGAAGCTTTCTTT
TRBV7-9	TRBD2	TRBJ2-7	-	CASSSRGEGLSSYEQYF	TGTGCCAGCAGCTCCCGGGGGGAGGGCTTGAGCTCCTACGAGCAGTACTTC
TRBV19	TRBD2	TRBJ2-5	-	CASSIIGLAGDQETQYF	TGTGCCAGTAGTATCATCGGACTAGCGGGAGATCAGGAGACCCAGTACTTC
TRBV19	-	TRBJ1-1	-	CASSIQGTNTEAFF	TGTGCCAGTAGTATTCAGGGTACGAACACTGAAGCTTTCTTT
TRBV18	TRBD1	TRBJ2-3	-	CASSPDRGDTQYF	TGTGCCAGCTCACCTGACAGGGGGGATACGCAGTATTTT
TRBV5-1	-	TRBJ2-5	many	CASTRSGEGETQYF	TGCGCCAGCACGCGGTCAGGGGAGGGAGAGACCCAGTACTTC
TRBV28	TRBD1	TRBJ2-4	-	CASSLLGQGIAKNIQYF	TGTGCCAGCAGTTTATTGGGACAGGGGATAGCCAAAAACATTCAGTACTTC
TRBV28	-	TRBJ1-5	-	CAGGVGGSYQPQHF	TGTGCCGGAGGAGTCGGAGGGTCGTATCAGCCCCAGCATTTT
TRBV30	TRBD1	TRBJ1-4	-	CAWRRDSEKLFF	TGTGCCTGGAGGAGGGACAGTGAAAAACTGTTTTTT
TRBV5-1	TRBD2	TRBJ2-7	-	CASSLTPWRESYEQYF	TGCGCCAGCAGCTTGACTCCCTGGCGGGAGAGCTACGAGCAGTACTTC
TRBV7-6	-	TRBJ1-5	once	CASSLIDSPNQPQHF	TGTGCCAGCAGCTTAATTGATAGCCCTAATCAGCCCCAGCATTTT
TRBV5-4	-	TRBJ1-4	-	CASSSLGGNEKLFF	TGTGCCAGCAGCTCCTTAGGAGGGAATGAAAAACTGTTTTTT
TRBV11-2	TRBD2	TRBJ2-4	-	CASSSYLAGRIAKNIQYF	TGTGCCAGCAGCTCTTACCTAGCGGGAAGGATAGCCAAAAACATTCAGTACTTC